The rows below give T cell receptor beta chains drawn from one sample of a study of Graves' ophthalmopathy and Graves' hyperthyroidism. TCRdb recomputed calls from the multiplex PCR reads with MiXCR, one row per CDR3 protein. The sample shows under 200,000 distinct CDR3 sequences, 30% to 45% of them seen only once. Sequencing was done on a sample of peripheral blood. The receptor set was obtained from a woman aged 40 to 50 with Graves' ophthalmopathy. Each CDR3 is given with its conserved first and last residue. The D gene is left open where the match is weak. Only part of the rows carry a size: once, few, many, or a class if the clone is expanded.

J	length	D	V	size	CDR3	DNA
TRBJ2-7	12	.	TRBV20-1	.	CSARDVGYEQYF	TGCAGTGCTAGAGATGTAGGTTACGAGCAGTACTTC
TRBJ2-7	11	.	TRBV12-3/TRBV12-4	many	CASSNRYEQYF	TGTGCCAGCAGCAACAGATACGAGCAGTACTTC
TRBJ1-5	13	TRBD1	TRBV30	many	CAWADRENQPQHF	TGTGCCTGGGCCGACAGGGAGAATCAGCCCCAGCATTTT
TRBJ2-5	17	.	TRBV7-6	.	CASSLGTFTSFSETQYF	TGTGCCAGCAGCTTAGGAACATTTACTAGCTTTTCGGAGACCCAGTACTTC
TRBJ1-2	16	.	TRBV15	many	CATSRDGQVANYGYTF	TGTGCCACCAGCAGAGATGGCCAGGTAGCCAACTATGGCTACACCTTC
TRBJ1-1	14	.	TRBV19	.	CASSRQTRDTEAFF	TGTGCCAGTAGTCGACAGACCAGGGACACTGAAGCTTTCTTT
TRBJ2-4	17	TRBD2	TRBV7-2	.	CASSLVSGPTPKNIHYF	TGTGCCAGCAGCTTAGTTAGCGGGCCCACCCCCAAAAACATTCATTACTTC
TRBJ2-7	15	.	TRBV11-2	once	CASSLEGRTTYEQYF	TGTGCCAGCAGCTTAGAAGGCAGGACGACCTACGAGCAGTACTTC
TRBJ2-7	16	.	TRBV28	many	CASSPGGTASSYEQYF	TGTGCCAGCAGCCCCGGCGGGACTGCGAGCTCCTACGAGCAGTACTTC
TRBJ2-7	13	.	TRBV12-3/TRBV12-4	.	CASSLGSPVEQYF	TGTGCCAGCAGTTTAGGCAGCCCTGTCGAGCAGTACTTC
TRBJ2-5	12	.	TRBV24-1	many	CATSAFGETQYF	TGTGCCACCAGTGCCTTTGGGGAGACCCAGTACTTC
TRBJ2-2	14	.	TRBV19	many	CASTGHKNTGELFF	TGTGCCAGTACGGGGCACAAGAACACCGGGGAGCTGTTTTTT
TRBJ2-5	13	.	TRBV19	many	CASSMVPGETQYF	TGTGCCAGTAGTATGGTTCCCGGAGAGACCCAGTACTTC
TRBJ1-2	15	.	TRBV19	many	CASSIVSGAFFGYTF	TGTGCCAGTAGTATAGTTTCGGGTGCTTTTTTTGGCTACACCTTC
TRBJ2-5	14	TRBD2	TRBV7-8	.	CASARGRERETQYF	TGTGCCAGCGCACGAGGGCGGGAGCGGGAGACCCAGTACTTC
TRBJ1-5	13	.	TRBV27	once	CASSGSGLQPQHF	TGTGCCAGCTCGGGGAGCGGGCTTCAGCCCCAGCATTTT
TRBJ1-3	14	.	TRBV19	many	CASSIRARRDTIYF	TGTGCCAGTAGTATCCGAGCCCGGCGGGACACCATATATTTT
TRBJ2-7	14	.	TRBV6-5	.	CASSLEAQSYEQYF	TGTGCCAGCAGCTTAGAGGCGCAGTCCTACGAGCAGTACTTC
TRBJ1-5	15	TRBD1	TRBV10-2	many	CASSSGQASNQPQHF	TGCGCCAGCAGTTCGGGACAGGCCAGCAATCAGCCCCAGCATTTT
TRBJ2-7	14	.	TRBV6-1	.	CASSSSGTQYEQYF	TGTGCCAGCAGTAGCTCCGGGACACAGTACGAGCAGTACTTC
TRBJ1-1	13	TRBD1	TRBV6-5	.	CASSYQTGEEAFF	TGTGCCAGCAGTTACCAGACAGGGGAGGAAGCTTTCTTT
TRBJ2-7	15	TRBD2	TRBV20-1	many	CSARLAGGLHREQYF	TGCAGTGCTAGGTTAGCGGGAGGACTCCATCGGGAGCAGTACTTC
TRBJ2-4	13	.	TRBV12-3/TRBV12-4	many	CASSLSGLDIQYF	TGTGCCAGCAGTTTGTCAGGGTTAGACATTCAGTACTTC
TRBJ1-1	14	.	TRBV12-3/TRBV12-4	few	CASTTIGWDTEAFF	TGTGCCAGCACTACAATTGGGTGGGACACTGAAGCTTTCTTT
TRBJ2-2	12	.	TRBV24-1	many	CATRGDTGELFF	TGTGCCACCAGGGGGGACACCGGGGAGCTGTTTTTT
TRBJ1-1	13	TRBD1	TRBV6-5	many	CASYGQGFGGAFF	TGTGCCAGCTACGGACAGGGCTTTGGCGGAGCTTTCTTT
TRBJ2-7	14	TRBD1	TRBV29-1	.	CSVEDGRDRAEQYF	TGCAGCGTTGAAGACGGCCGGGACAGGGCCGAGCAGTACTTC
TRBJ1-2	14	TRBD1	TRBV28	many	CASSLGGQHYGYTF	TGTGCCAGCAGTTTGGGGGGACAGCACTATGGCTACACCTTC
TRBJ2-5	13	.	TRBV28	few	CASKQRSQETQYF	TGTGCCAGCAAACAACGGAGCCAAGAGACCCAGTACTTC
TRBJ2-7	15	TRBD2	TRBV7-2	few	CASSMGLAEAYEQYF	TGTGCCAGCAGCATGGGACTAGCGGAGGCATACGAGCAGTACTTC
TRBJ1-6	17	TRBD1	TRBV30	.	CAWSARRQGVLPSPLHF	TGTGCCTGGAGTGCCCGACGGCAGGGGGTCCTTCCTTCACCCCTCCACTTT
TRBJ2-7	15	TRBD2	TRBV6-2/TRBV6-3	many	CASSYSVAGSYEQYF	TGTGCCAGCAGTTATTCGGTAGCGGGATCCTACGAGCAGTACTTC
TRBJ1-2	13	.	TRBV6-5	many	CASSYGLTYGYTF	TGTGCCAGCAGTTATGGACTTACGTATGGCTACACCTTC
TRBJ1-2	12	TRBD1	TRBV12-3/TRBV12-4	few	CASSFRDSGYTF	TGTGCCAGCAGTTTCCGGGACAGTGGCTACACCTTC
TRBJ1-1	14	.	TRBV12-3/TRBV12-4	.	CASSPRQANTEAFF	TGTGCCAGCAGTCCCCGCCAGGCGAACACTGAAGCTTTCTTT
TRBJ2-5	16	.	TRBV3-1	many	CASSHLYGGSQETQYF	TGTGCCAGCAGCCATTTGTACGGGGGCAGCCAAGAGACCCAGTACTTC
TRBJ2-5	13	.	TRBV24-1	.	CATSATVQETQYF	TGTGCCACCAGTGCGACAGTGCAAGAGACCCAGTACTTC
TRBJ2-7	12	.	TRBV12-3/TRBV12-4	few	CASSLAGLPPYF	TGTGCCAGCAGTTTGGCTGGGCTCCCCCCGTACTTC
TRBJ1-5	13	.	TRBV7-9	.	CASSLADLVPQHF	TGTGCCAGCAGCTTAGCGGATTTGGTGCCCCAGCATTTT
TRBJ1-5	17	.	TRBV19	many	CASRPQVLQFSNQPQHF	TGTGCCAGTAGACCACAGGTTTTACAGTTTAGCAATCAGCCCCAGCATTTT
TRBJ2-2	14	.	TRBV5-6	.	CASSFDRITGELFF	TGTGCCAGCAGCTTTGACAGGATTACCGGGGAGCTGTTTTTT
TRBJ1-2	14	.	TRBV5-5	many	CASSSTGYDYGYTF	TGTGCCAGCAGCTCCACAGGGTATGACTATGGCTACACCTTC
TRBJ1-1	14	.	TRBV6-2/TRBV6-3	.	CASSFLGVNTEAFF	TGTGCCAGCAGTTTCCTAGGGGTGAACACTGAAGCTTTCTTT
TRBJ1-1	12	.	TRBV6-1	.	CASSARGGDAFF	TGTGCCAGCAGTGCCAGAGGAGGGGACGCTTTCTTT
TRBJ2-2	15	.	TRBV6-2/TRBV6-3	many	CASSYFGGPTGELFF	TGTGCCAGCAGTTACTTCGGGGGTCCAACCGGGGAGCTGTTTTTT
TRBJ2-5	11	.	TRBV29-1	.	CSVVNQETQYF	TGCAGCGTTGTCAATCAAGAGACCCAGTACTTC